This T cell receptor beta chain was obtained from a study of radiation and T cells in renal cell carcinoma. This clone turned up a few times. Its cognate antigen is unknown. Assay used: immunoSEQ multiplex PCR; TCRdb lists only in-frame clones, some missing. The data contain about 130,000 clones, 70% to 90% of them singletons. V was trimmed by 6 bases and J by 1 base, leaving 7 bases between them. Germline V gene lookup returns CDR1 SGHNT and CDR2 YYREEE (reference sequence). The CDR3 has 12 amino acids. Findings and limits, study-wide: Without pretreatment biopsies, baseline tumor clonotype presence was undetermined.

The time point was: baseline pretreatment blood. Treatment specified: 15 Gy SBRT to primary tumor, nephrectomy 4 weeks later. The V and J genes are TRBV5-4 and TRBJ1-1, with D uncertain. This clonotype originated in a woman aged 50 to 65 with renal cell carcinoma. Sequenced here: blood, sampled from a patient whose treatment included radiotherapy and nephrectomy. CDR3 in amino acids: CASNDPNTEAFF. The CDR3 DNA follows: TGTGCCAGCAACGACCCGAACACTGAAGCTTTCTTT.